This is a list of T cell receptor beta chains from one sample in a study of T cell responses to AZD1222 COVID-19 vaccine. Sequencing used immunoSEQ multiplex PCR; TCRdb keeps in-frame clones, though not all of them. The table records roughly 100,000 clones, 70% to 90% of them present only once. Sequences were derived from peripheral blood, sampled 28 days after the second AZD1222 dose. All receptors derive from an adult who received the AZD1222 COVID-19 vaccine. CDR3s include the opening cysteine and the closing phenylalanine or tryptophan. The D gene is left open where the match is weak. The size field is filled for only some rows; it gives once, few, many or a size class.

v_gene: TRBV3-1/TRBV3-2; d_gene: .; j_gene: TRBJ2-7; abundance: .; CDR3nt: TGTGCCAGCAGCCAATCCGCCTACGAGCAGTACTTC; CDR3aa: CASSQSAYEQYF
v_gene: TRBV6-1; d_gene: .; j_gene: TRBJ2-7; abundance: few; CDR3nt: TGTGCCAGCAGTGAAAGGGTGGAACACTCCTACGAGCAGTACTTC; CDR3aa: CASSERVEHSYEQYF
v_gene: TRBV28; d_gene: .; j_gene: TRBJ1-5; abundance: .; CDR3nt: TGTGCCAGCAGTTTGCGGAGATCATGGCCCCAGCATTTT; CDR3aa: CASSLRRSWPQHF
v_gene: TRBV27; d_gene: TRBD1; j_gene: TRBJ1-1; abundance: .; CDR3nt: TGTGCCAGCAGATCCAGGGGGGAACGAACTGAAGCTTTCTTT; CDR3aa: CASRSRGERTEAFF
v_gene: TRBV10-2; d_gene: .; j_gene: TRBJ1-1; abundance: .; CDR3nt: TGCGCCAGCAGTGAGTCGGCGTCTCAGGAAGCTTTCTTT; CDR3aa: CASSESASQEAFF
v_gene: TRBV30; d_gene: .; j_gene: TRBJ1-3; abundance: few; CDR3nt: TGTGCCTGGAGTTCCCTGAGGACCGTCTCTGGAAACACCATATATTTT; CDR3aa: CAWSSLRTVSGNTIYF
v_gene: TRBV11-3; d_gene: .; j_gene: TRBJ1-1; abundance: .; CDR3nt: TGTGCCAGCAGCTCCTGTGGGGGGAACCTGTGCACTGAAGCTTTCTTT; CDR3aa: CASSSCGGNLCTEAFF
v_gene: TRBV5-1; d_gene: TRBD2; j_gene: TRBJ2-1; abundance: .; CDR3nt: TGCGCCAGCAGCTCGGGACTAGCGGGAGTCGGCTCCTACAATGAGCAGTTCTTC; CDR3aa: CASSSGLAGVGSYNEQFF
v_gene: TRBV24-1; d_gene: TRBD2; j_gene: TRBJ2-7; abundance: .; CDR3nt: TGTGCCACCAGTGTATTAGCGGGAGAGATATACGAGCAGTACTTC; CDR3aa: CATSVLAGEIYEQYF
v_gene: TRBV11-2; d_gene: TRBD2; j_gene: TRBJ2-1; abundance: .; CDR3nt: TGTGCCAGCAGCTTAGGTCAGGCGGGAGGGTACGCTGAGCAGTTCTTC; CDR3aa: CASSLGQAGGYAEQFF
v_gene: TRBV7-2; d_gene: .; j_gene: TRBJ1-2; abundance: .; CDR3nt: TGTGCCAGCAGCTTAGTTACGGGCAGAAGCCTCGTCGGCTACACCTTC; CDR3aa: CASSLVTGRSLVGYTF
v_gene: TRBV21-1; d_gene: .; j_gene: TRBJ1-1; abundance: .; CDR3nt: TGTGCCAGCAGCAAACCACGACAGGGATCGATGAACACTGAAGCTTTCTTT; CDR3aa: CASSKPRQGSMNTEAFF
v_gene: TRBV19; d_gene: TRBD1; j_gene: TRBJ1-1; abundance: few; CDR3nt: TGTGCCAGTAGTATTGGTCGGGGACAGCAAGCTTTCTTT; CDR3aa: CASSIGRGQQAFF
v_gene: TRBV28; d_gene: TRBD1; j_gene: TRBJ2-5; abundance: .; CDR3nt: TGTGCCAGCAGCTCGACAGGGGCCAGGCAAGAGACCCAGTACTTC; CDR3aa: CASSSTGARQETQYF
v_gene: TRBV5-1; d_gene: .; j_gene: TRBJ2-7; abundance: few; CDR3nt: TGCGCCAGCAGCTTGCCTGGGGGGTACGGCGAGCAGTACTTC; CDR3aa: CASSLPGGYGEQYF
v_gene: TRBV20-1; d_gene: .; j_gene: TRBJ2-7; abundance: .; CDR3nt: TGCAGTGCTAGTAGGGGAACCTACGAGCAGTACTTC; CDR3aa: CSASRGTYEQYF
v_gene: TRBV6-5; d_gene: .; j_gene: TRBJ2-7; abundance: .; CDR3nt: TGTGCCAGCAGTCCCGCGGGGAGCTACGAGCAGTACTTC; CDR3aa: CASSPAGSYEQYF
v_gene: TRBV28; d_gene: .; j_gene: TRBJ1-2; abundance: once; CDR3nt: TGTGCCAGCAGTTTAGTATCGGGGAGCGCCTATAACTATGGCTACACCTTC; CDR3aa: CASSLVSGSAYNYGYTF
v_gene: TRBV18; d_gene: .; j_gene: TRBJ2-5; abundance: .; CDR3nt: TGTGCCAGCTCATCACCCCCCCTTGCCGAGACCCAGTACTTC; CDR3aa: CASSSPPLAETQYF
v_gene: TRBV15; d_gene: .; j_gene: TRBJ1-1; abundance: .; CDR3nt: TGTGCCACCAGCAGAGTAGGTTTGATGAACACTGAAGCTTTCTTT; CDR3aa: CATSRVGLMNTEAFF
v_gene: TRBV7-6; d_gene: .; j_gene: TRBJ2-5; abundance: once; CDR3nt: TGTGCCAGCAGCCCTTTGCCGGGAGTGGAGACCCAGTACTTC; CDR3aa: CASSPLPGVETQYF
v_gene: TRBV11-2; d_gene: .; j_gene: TRBJ1-5; abundance: .; CDR3nt: TGTGCCAGCAGCTTAACCAGAGATCAGCCCCAGCATTTT; CDR3aa: CASSLTRDQPQHF
v_gene: TRBV19; d_gene: TRBD2; j_gene: TRBJ2-2; abundance: .; CDR3nt: TGTGCCAGTAGTATGGCCCCGGGACTAGCGGTTGGGAACACCGGGGAGCTGTTTTTT; CDR3aa: CASSMAPGLAVGNTGELFF
v_gene: TRBV3-1/TRBV3-2; d_gene: .; j_gene: TRBJ1-1; abundance: once; CDR3nt: TGTGCCAGCAGCCAAGATATAGGGGCGAACACTGAAGCTTTCTTT; CDR3aa: CASSQDIGANTEAFF
v_gene: TRBV30; d_gene: TRBD2; j_gene: TRBJ2-1; abundance: .; CDR3nt: TGTGCCTGTGACCGGGGGGGGTCCTACAATGAGCAGTTCTTC; CDR3aa: CACDRGGSYNEQFF
v_gene: TRBV7-9; d_gene: TRBD1; j_gene: TRBJ1-2; abundance: .; CDR3nt: TGTGCCAGCAGCTCCCCGACAGGGATCTATGGCTACACCTTC; CDR3aa: CASSSPTGIYGYTF
v_gene: TRBV14; d_gene: .; j_gene: TRBJ2-3; abundance: .; CDR3nt: TGTGCCAGCAGCCTTGGCGGGGGCACAGATACGCAGTATTTT; CDR3aa: CASSLGGGTDTQYF
v_gene: TRBV5-1; d_gene: .; j_gene: TRBJ2-3; abundance: once; CDR3nt: TGCGCCAGCAGCTTGGGATCAGACACAGATACGCAGTATTTT; CDR3aa: CASSLGSDTDTQYF
v_gene: TRBV7-8; d_gene: .; j_gene: TRBJ1-3; abundance: .; CDR3nt: TGTGCCAGCAGCTCGGCCCGGCGTGGAAACACCATATATTTT; CDR3aa: CASSSARRGNTIYF
v_gene: TRBV5-1; d_gene: TRBD1; j_gene: TRBJ2-1; abundance: .; CDR3nt: TGCGCCAGCTCCCGACAGGGAGATGCCAACAATGAGCAGTTCTTC; CDR3aa: CASSRQGDANNEQFF
v_gene: TRBV19; d_gene: TRBD1; j_gene: TRBJ1-1; abundance: .; CDR3nt: TGTGCCAGTAGTATAGTTGGGACAGTTTTCCTTGAAGCTTTCTTT; CDR3aa: CASSIVGTVFLEAFF
v_gene: TRBV6-5; d_gene: TRBD1; j_gene: TRBJ1-2; abundance: .; CDR3nt: TGTGCCAGCATTTTGATGACAGGGGGTTTTATCGACTACACCTTC; CDR3aa: CASILMTGGFIDYTF
v_gene: TRBV18; d_gene: TRBD1; j_gene: TRBJ1-2; abundance: once; CDR3nt: TGTGCCAGCTCACTAAATAAGGGACAGGGATATGGCTACACCTTC; CDR3aa: CASSLNKGQGYGYTF
v_gene: TRBV6-6; d_gene: TRBD1; j_gene: TRBJ2-7; abundance: .; CDR3nt: TGTGCCAGCAGAGGAACAGGGGCATACGAGCAGTACTTC; CDR3aa: CASRGTGAYEQYF
v_gene: TRBV11-2; d_gene: .; j_gene: TRBJ1-2; abundance: .; CDR3nt: TGTGCCAGCAGCTTAGCGGCAGGCTATGGCTACACCTTC; CDR3aa: CASSLAAGYGYTF
v_gene: TRBV10-1; d_gene: .; j_gene: TRBJ1-1; abundance: few; CDR3nt: TGCGCCAGCCCCCGAGCCCAGACCCCTGAAGCTTTCTTT; CDR3aa: CASPRAQTPEAFF